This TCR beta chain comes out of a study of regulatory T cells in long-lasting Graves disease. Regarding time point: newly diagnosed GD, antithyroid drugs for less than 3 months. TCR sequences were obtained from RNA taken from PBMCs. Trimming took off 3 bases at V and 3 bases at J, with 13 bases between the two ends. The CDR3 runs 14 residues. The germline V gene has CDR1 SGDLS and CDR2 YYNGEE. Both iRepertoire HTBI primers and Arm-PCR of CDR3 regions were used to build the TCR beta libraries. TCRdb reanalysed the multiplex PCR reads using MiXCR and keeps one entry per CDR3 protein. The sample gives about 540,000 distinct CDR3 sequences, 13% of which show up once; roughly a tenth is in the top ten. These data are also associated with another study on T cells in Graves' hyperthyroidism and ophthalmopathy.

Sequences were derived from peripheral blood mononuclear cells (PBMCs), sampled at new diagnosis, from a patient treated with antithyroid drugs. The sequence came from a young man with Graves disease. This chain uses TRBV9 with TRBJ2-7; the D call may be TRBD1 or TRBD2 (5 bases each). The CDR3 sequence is CASSEEAGYYEQYF. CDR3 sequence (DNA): TGTGCCAGCAGCGAGGAGGCAGGGTACTACGAGCAGTACTTC.